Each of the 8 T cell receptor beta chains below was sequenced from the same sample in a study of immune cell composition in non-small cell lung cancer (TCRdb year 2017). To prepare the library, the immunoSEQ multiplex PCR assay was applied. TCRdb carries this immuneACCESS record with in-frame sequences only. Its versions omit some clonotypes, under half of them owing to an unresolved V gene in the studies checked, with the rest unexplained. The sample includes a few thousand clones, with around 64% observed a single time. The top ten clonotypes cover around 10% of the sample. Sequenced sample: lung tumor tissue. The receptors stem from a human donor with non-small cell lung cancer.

CDR3 protein: CASSPRDRGTEAFF. Written as DNA, the CDR3 is TGTGCCAGCTCACCCCGGGACAGAGGCACTGAAGCTTTCTTT. The chain couples TRBV18 to TRBJ1-1, with 7 bases matching TRBD1. The junction had 5 bases not matched to a gene; V was cut back by 3 bases and J by 4 bases. Per germline, CDR1 KGHSH and CDR2 LQKENI. The CDR3 spans 14 residues.

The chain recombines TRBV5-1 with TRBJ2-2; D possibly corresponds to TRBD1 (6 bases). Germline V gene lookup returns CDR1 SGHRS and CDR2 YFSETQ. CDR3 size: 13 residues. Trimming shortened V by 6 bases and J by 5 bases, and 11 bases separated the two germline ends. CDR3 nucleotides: TGCGCCAGCACCAGGGGTGGTACCGGGGAGCTGTTTTTT. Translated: CASTRGGTGELFF.

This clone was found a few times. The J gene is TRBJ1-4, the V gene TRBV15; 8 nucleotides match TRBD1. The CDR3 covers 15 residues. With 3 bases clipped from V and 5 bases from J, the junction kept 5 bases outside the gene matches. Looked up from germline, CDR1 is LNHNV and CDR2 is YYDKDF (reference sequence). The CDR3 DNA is TGTGCCACCAGCAGCCGACAGGGGATCAATGAAAAACTGTTTTTT. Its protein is CATSSRQGINEKLFF.

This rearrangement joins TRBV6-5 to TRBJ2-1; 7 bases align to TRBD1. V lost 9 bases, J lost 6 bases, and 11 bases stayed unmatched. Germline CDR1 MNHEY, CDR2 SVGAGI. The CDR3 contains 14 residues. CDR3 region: CASGTVLRLNEQFF. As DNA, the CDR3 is TGTGCCAGTGGGACAGTTCTACGTCTCAATGAGCAGTTCTTC.

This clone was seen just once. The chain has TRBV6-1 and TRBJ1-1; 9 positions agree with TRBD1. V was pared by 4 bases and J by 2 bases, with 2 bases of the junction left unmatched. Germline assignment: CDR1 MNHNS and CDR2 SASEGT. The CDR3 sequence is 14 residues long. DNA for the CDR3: TGTGCCAGCAGTGCGGACAGGGGAAACACTGAAGCTTTCTTT. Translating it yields CASSADRGNTEAFF.

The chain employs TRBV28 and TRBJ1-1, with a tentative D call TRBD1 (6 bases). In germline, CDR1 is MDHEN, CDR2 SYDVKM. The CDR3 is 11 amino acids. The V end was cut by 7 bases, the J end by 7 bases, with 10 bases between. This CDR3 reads CASNQGYEAFF. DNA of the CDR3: TGTGCCAGCAACCAGGGGTATGAAGCTTTCTTT.

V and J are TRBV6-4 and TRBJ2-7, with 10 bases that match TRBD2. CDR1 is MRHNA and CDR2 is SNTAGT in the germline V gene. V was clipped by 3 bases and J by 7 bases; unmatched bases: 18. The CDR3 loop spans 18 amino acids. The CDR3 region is CASSETAGRAGGPHEQYF. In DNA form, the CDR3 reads TGTGCCAGCAGTGAGACCGCCGGTCGAGCGGGAGGGCCTCATGAGCAGTACTTC.

Here the CDR3 reads CASSSSLAGGSDEQFF. As DNA, the CDR3 is TGCGCCAGCAGCTCCTCTCTAGCGGGAGGGTCTGATGAGCAGTTCTTC. The V call is TRBV5-1, the J call TRBJ2-1; 12 bases line up with TRBD2. J was trimmed by 8 bases and V by 3 bases; bases with no gene match: 9. The CDR3 contains 16 residues. CDR1 and CDR2 from the germline V gene are SGHRS and YFSETQ.